This T cell receptor (beta chain) was obtained from a study of cytomegalovirus exposure and HLA in healthy donors. Study-wide results and limits: Three CMV-associated chains were confirmed in vitro to be specific for CMV antigens. Listed as cytomegalovirus-associated were 150 to 200 TCR beta chains.

V was clipped by 5 bases and J by 4 bases; unmatched bases: 5. Germline-derived CDR1 and CDR2 are MNHEY and SMNVEV (reference sequence). The CDR3 has 14 residues. Profiling relied on immunoSEQ multiplex PCR, and the TCRdb table lists in-frame clones only, not all of them. This table holds over 250,000 clones, around 86% found once. A remark on this clone: What it binds is not known.

The source of this sequence is a woman aged 18-29 years in good health and CMV-seronegative. Sequenced input: PBMCs. This sequence joins TRBV27 and TRBJ1-2, with 9 bases aligning to TRBD1. CDR3 residues: CASSAGQGAYGYTF. In nucleotides, the CDR3 is TGTGCCAGCAGTGCGGGACAGGGAGCCTATGGCTACACCTTC.